The 26 T cell receptor beta chains reported below all come from one sample, sequenced in a study of persistence of HIV-infected CD4 T cells. No antigen has been identified for these receptors. The libraries were made with immunoSEQ version 4 in survey mode. Here immunoSEQ multiplex PCR was the method, and the copy in TCRdb shows in-frame clones only, minus some. The table has 45,000 or so clones, 88% seen once. Cells were stimulated nonspecifically with anti-CD3/anti-CD28 magnetic beads. Sorting of responding CD4+ T cells relied on upregulated CD40 ligand together with CD69. Source: CD4+ T cells sorted from PBMCs after approximately 19-hour stimulation, taken from a patient who received antiretroviral therapy. These TCRs come from an adult woman with HIV who was CMV-seropositive.

By share, this clone ranks as medium-sized. This chain links TRBV19 with TRBJ2-7, with 7 bases matching TRBD1. The trim removed 5 bases at V and 1 base at J, leaving 5 bases unmatched. This CDR3 is built from 14 residues. Germline V gene data show CDR1 as LNHDA and CDR2 as SQIVND (reference sequence). CDR3 in amino acids: CASSSNRGSYEQYF. CDR3 bases: TGTGCCAGTAGTTCAAACAGGGGATCCTACGAGCAGTACTTC.

The chain carries TRBV7-2 and TRBJ2-5; 9 bases match TRBD2. The CDR3 consists of 15 residues. The germline V gene encodes CDR1 SGHTA and CDR2 FQGNSA. Trimming cost V 5 bases and J 5 bases; bases outside gene matches: 9. CDR3 in DNA: TGTGCCAGCAGCAAGACTAGCGGACGAGGGGAGACCCAGTACTTC. Translation: CASSKTSGRGETQYF.

This clone was seen a handful of times. The CDR3 loop is CASSSGLAGEQYF. CDR3 sequence (DNA): TGTGCCAGCAGCTCGGGACTAGCGGGGGAGCAGTACTTC. The chain carries TRBV12-1 and TRBJ2-7; no check of the table's D call, TRBD2, against the DNA was made. TRBV12-1 is classified as a pseudogene. The CDR3 has 13 residues.

The rearrangement links TRBV18 to TRBJ1-1; D perhaps matches TRBD1 (5 bases). V was trimmed by 6 bases and J by 2 bases, leaving 10 bases between them. Looked up from germline, CDR1 is KGHSH and CDR2 is LQKENI. CDR3 length equals 13 residues. CDR3: CASSDSFNTEAFF. The CDR3 DNA is TGTGCCAGCTCCGACAGTTTTAACACTGAAGCTTTCTTT.

J is TRBJ2-5 and V is TRBV9; 11 bases are a match to TRBD2. The CDR3 is 17 residues long. V trimming: 0 bases; J trimming: 5 bases; junction bases outside the gene matches: 9. Germline values: CDR1 SGDLS, CDR2 YYNGEE. Here the CDR3 reads CASSVDLSGGGQETQYF. In DNA form, the CDR3 reads TGTGCCAGCAGCGTAGATCTTAGCGGGGGGGGACAGGAGACCCAGTACTTC. Combining the CDR3 with reference TRBV9 and TRBJ2-5 gives the whole variable domain DSGVTQTPKHLITATGQRVTLRCSPRSGDLSVYWYQQSLDQGLQFLIQYYNGEERAKGNILERFSAQQFPDLHSELNLSSLELGDSALYFCASSVDLSGGGQETQYFGPGTRLLVL.

The CDR3 is CAWSVSRGGEQYF. CDR3 sequence (DNA): TGTGCCTGGAGTGTATCCAGGGGAGGCGAGCAGTACTTC. V gene TRBV30 combines with J gene TRBJ2-7; D tentatively reads TRBD1 or TRBD2 (6 bases each). The CDR3 contains 13 residues. The ends were cut back, 0 bases at V and 6 bases at J, with 12 bases in the middle. Germline CDR1 and CDR2: GTSNPN and SVGIG (reference sequence).

This chain links TRBV12-5 with TRBJ2-1; D is ambiguous. This CDR3 has 11 amino acids. Germline V gene sequence: CDR1 LGHNT, CDR2 FRNRAP. With 7 bases removed from V and 4 bases from J, the gap between germline ends came to 5 bases. This chain's CDR3 is CASDRYNEQFF. Here the CDR3 DNA reads TGTGCTAGTGACCGATACAATGAGCAGTTCTTC.

The rearrangement uses TRBV6-6 and TRBJ1-1; TRBD1 agrees at 9 bases. Unmatched junction bases numbered 5, after V lost 6 bases and J lost 6 bases. The CDR3 is made up of 13 amino acids. CDR1 is MNHNY and CDR2 is SVGAGI in the germline V gene (reference sequence). The DNA for the CDR3 is TGTGCCAGCAGCCGGGACAGGGCGGCTGAAGCTTTCTTT. It is translated as CASSRDRAAEAFF.

Comments on this clone: This sample includes further DNA sequences coding for the same CDR3. The chain has TRBV18 and TRBJ2-2; D gene ambiguous. V shed 1 base and J shed 1 base, with 4 bases lying between them. The length of the CDR3 is 14 residues. Looked up from germline, CDR1 is KGHSH and CDR2 is LQKENI. CDR3 residues: CASSPLGNTGELFF. The CDR3 DNA reads as TGTGCCAGCTCACCACTAGGGAACACCGGGGAGCTGTTTTTT.

This chain uses TRBV30 with TRBJ2-1; D ambiguous. Germline CDR1 is GTSNPN and CDR2 is SVGIG (reference sequence). Trimming took off 0 bases at V and 6 bases at J, with 6 bases between the two ends. CDR3 length: 12 amino acids. CDR3 region: CAWSVQANEQFF. The CDR3 nucleotides read TGTGCCTGGAGTGTCCAGGCCAATGAGCAGTTCTTC.

V is TRBV6-6 and J is TRBJ2-1; D may be TRBD1 or TRBD2 (6 bases each). Trimming removed 5 bases at V and 1 base at J, with 18 bases between. Germline V gene data show CDR1 as MNHNY and CDR2 as SVGAGI (reference sequence). The CDR3 runs to 17 residues. The CDR3 nucleotides are TGTGCCAGCAGTCAGCCCGGGGGCACCGGATCCTACAATGAGCAGTTCTTC. Amino acid sequence: CASSQPGGTGSYNEQFF.

The count of this clone is one. This rearrangement joins TRBV9 to TRBJ1-5, with D uncertain. Between the trimmed V and J ends, which lost 4 bases and 0 bases, there was a span of 11 bases. Germline assignment: CDR1 SGDLS and CDR2 YYNGEE. This CDR3 has 15 residues. The CDR3 loop reads CASSFTQDSNQPQHF. DNA of the CDR3: TGTGCCAGCAGCTTCACTCAGGATAGCAATCAGCCCCAGCATTTT.

This clone was observed a single time. This chain links TRBV28 with TRBJ1-1; D is undetermined. This CDR3 region has 12 residues. Trimming left V 5 bases short and J 11 bases short, with 15 bases between. CDR1 is MDHEN and CDR2 is SYDVKM in the germline V gene. This chain's CDR3 is CASSLLGGDAFF. CDR3 sequence (DNA): TGTGCCAGCAGTCTACTAGGAGGCGATGCTTTCTTT.

With regard to this clone: This CDR3 is also generated by other DNA sequences in the sample. The chain couples TRBV6-4 to TRBJ1-1; tentative D call: TRBD1 (5 bases). CDR3 size: 14 residues. Germline CDR1 and CDR2: MRHNA and SNTAGT. Trimming cost V 0 bases and J 4 bases, with 9 bases left between them. CDR3 in amino acids: CASSDSSRGTEAFF. CDR3 coding DNA: TGTGCCAGCAGTGACTCGAGTAGGGGCACTGAAGCTTTCTTT.

This chain joins TRBV7-3 and TRBJ2-1; 7 bases align to TRBD1. Germline CDR1 reads SGHTA; CDR2 reads FQGTGA. This CDR3 is 15 amino acids long. J gave up 10 bases and V 5 bases, and 14 bases lay outside the gene matches. This CDR3 reads CASSHGTAARGEQFF. DNA for the CDR3: TGTGCCAGCAGCCACGGGACAGCGGCCCGCGGGGAGCAGTTCTTC.

The rearrangement uses TRBV28 and TRBJ2-1, with TRBD1 identical over 7 bases. Looked up from germline, CDR1 is MDHEN and CDR2 is SYDVKM. This CDR3 is 16 amino acids long. V lost 1 base to trimming and J lost 5 bases; unmatched junction nucleotides: 8. The CDR3 protein is CASSLSWQGVHNEQFF. In nucleotides, the CDR3 is TGTGCCAGCAGTTTATCGTGGCAGGGGGTCCACAATGAGCAGTTCTTC.

This clone was counted between two and nine times. This CDR3 reads CASSEGYRNTEAFF. The DNA for the CDR3 is TGTGCCAGCAGTGAAGGATACAGGAACACTGAAGCTTTCTTT. The genes are TRBV6-1 and TRBJ1-1; D uncertain. V was trimmed by 1 base and J by 1 base, leaving 7 bases between them. CDR1 and CDR2 (germline): MNHNS, SASEGT. CDR3 length: 14 amino acids.

The chain has TRBV21-1 and TRBJ2-5; TRBD1 is the table's D call, not checked against the DNA. TRBV21-1 is shown as a pseudogene. This CDR3 contains 17 residues. In DNA, the CDR3 is TGTGCCAGCAGCAAATGCACCGGGACAGGGGGTCAAGAGACCCAGTACTTC. It specifies CASSKCTGTGGQETQYF.

The sample holds one count of this clone. The chain is built from TRBV18 and TRBJ2-2; D remains ambiguous. The CDR3 runs to 12 residues. CDR1 is KGHSH, CDR2 LQKENI, per germline. V lost 0 bases, J lost 4 bases, and 0 bases lay in between. CDR3 in amino acids: CASSPPTGELFF. For the CDR3, the DNA is TGTGCCAGCTCACCACCCACCGGGGAGCTGTTTTTT.

The rearrangement uses TRBV3-1 (or the pseudogene TRBV3-2) and TRBJ2-3; TRBD1 aligns across 10 bases. The CDR3 extends over 18 amino acids. Per germline, CDR1 LGHDT and CDR2 YNNKEL (reference sequence). V dropped 4 bases and J dropped 4; count of bases not matched to a gene: 14. CDR3 sequence reads: CASSPPLSGTGVPDTQYF. CDR3 sequence (DNA): TGTGCCAGCAGCCCCCCACTCTCCGGGACAGGGGTTCCAGATACGCAGTATTTT.

This clone appeared a few times. The rearrangement joins TRBV6-5 to TRBJ1-1; tentative D call: TRBD1 (5 bases). The germline V gene encodes CDR1 MNHEY and CDR2 SVGAGI. V was clipped by 6 bases and J by 0 bases, with 8 bases between them. This CDR3 is 13 amino acids long. CDR3 nucleotide sequence: TGTGCCAGCAGCGGGACGGTGAACACTGAAGCTTTCTTT. Amino acids: CASSGTVNTEAFF.

This chain connects TRBV7-3 to TRBJ1-6, with D possibly matching TRBD1 (5 bases). The CDR3 is 15 amino acids. Trimming took off 1 base at V and 6 bases at J, with 10 bases between the two ends. Germline V gene sequence: CDR1 SGHTA, CDR2 FQGTGA. DNA of the CDR3: TGTGCCAGCAGCTTAAATGGGGGACCTAATTCACCCCTCCACTTT. Residues: CASSLNGGPNSPLHF.

This chain links TRBV18 with TRBJ2-5; no definite D call. Trimming removed 3 bases at V and 5 bases at J, with 10 bases between. Germline lookup yields CDR1 KGHSH and CDR2 LQKENI. The CDR3 contains 13 residues. The CDR3 loop reads CASSPSASETQYF. CDR3 sequence (DNA): TGTGCCAGCTCACCCTCCGCGTCGGAGACCCAGTACTTC.

This clone has a single count. The chain combines TRBV7-6 with TRBJ1-2; TRBD1 might be the D (5 bases). The CDR3 is made up of 15 amino acids. Germline CDR1 and CDR2: SGHVS and FNYEAQ. Trimming took off 0 bases at V and 0 bases at J, with 8 bases between the two ends. In nucleotides, the CDR3 is TGTGCCAGCAGCTTAGCCGTGACAGCTAACTATGGCTACACCTTC. This gives the protein CASSLAVTANYGYTF.

The rearrangement links TRBV29-1 to TRBJ2-1; D is unclear. V shed 7 bases and J shed 8 bases, with 15 bases lying between them. Per germline, CDR1 SQVTM and CDR2 ANQGSEA. The CDR3 contains 12 residues. CDR3 DNA sequence: TGCAGCGGACAAATATACACGGATGAGCAGTTCTTC. Translated, it gives CSGQIYTDEQFF.

The chain combines TRBV7-8 with TRBJ2-1; 9 bases are shared with TRBD2. CDR3 length: 18 amino acids. Germline values: CDR1 SGHVS, CDR2 FQNEAQ. Unmatched junction bases numbered 14, after V lost 2 bases and J lost 6 bases. CDR3 sequence reads: CASSLRWERGALGNEQFF. The CDR3 DNA sequence: TGTGCCAGCAGCTTACGTTGGGAGCGGGGGGCCCTAGGCAATGAGCAGTTCTTC.